This T cell receptor beta chain stems from a study of T cell clonotyping in hematopoietic cell transplantation. From germline, CDR1 is LNHDA and CDR2 SQIVND (reference sequence). J was trimmed by 6 bases and V by 6 bases; bases with no gene match: 8. The CDR3 covers 14 residues. Study results and limitations: At the given depth, recipient repertoires were over 97% de novo clonotypes. Without cell sorting, CD4 versus CD8 contributions remain unresolved.

Assay used: immunoSEQ multiplex PCR; TCRdb lists only in-frame clones, some missing. The sample consists of about 16,000 clones, about 83% of them appearing once. A remark on this clone: Its antigen is as yet unknown.

This specimen was PBMCs, taken 100 days after allogeneic stem cell transplant. This sequence originates from a male patient between 60 and 69 years old who had an allogeneic stem cell transplant from a related donor, so the T cells may come from the graft donor. Some clones in this sample may be carry-over from other donors' samples. The V and J genes are TRBV19 and TRBJ2-3; 8 positions agree with TRBD1. The DNA of the CDR3 is TGTGCCAGTAGCGTACCGGGACAGGTGGATACGCAGTATTTT. Residues: CASSVPGQVDTQYF.